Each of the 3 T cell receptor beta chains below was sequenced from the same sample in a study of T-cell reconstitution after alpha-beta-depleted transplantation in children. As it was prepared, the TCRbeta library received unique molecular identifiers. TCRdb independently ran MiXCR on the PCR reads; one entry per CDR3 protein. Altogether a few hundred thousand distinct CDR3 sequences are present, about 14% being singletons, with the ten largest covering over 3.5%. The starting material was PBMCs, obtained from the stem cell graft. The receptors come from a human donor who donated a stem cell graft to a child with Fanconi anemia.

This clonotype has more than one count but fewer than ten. CDR3 coding DNA: TGCGCCAGCAGCTTGGGTCCAGAGGTGGAGGGCTACACCTTC. Translating gives CASSLGPEVEGYTF. This sequence joins TRBV5-1 and TRBJ1-2, with D uncertain. Per germline, CDR1 SGHRS and CDR2 YFSETQ. V was clipped by 0 bases and J by 8 bases, with 14 bases between them. The CDR3 contains 14 residues.

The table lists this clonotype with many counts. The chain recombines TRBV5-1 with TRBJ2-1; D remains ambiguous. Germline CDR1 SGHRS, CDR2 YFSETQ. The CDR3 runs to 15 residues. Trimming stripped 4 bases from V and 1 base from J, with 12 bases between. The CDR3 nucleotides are TGCGCCAGCAGCACAAATCTGGGGTCCTACAATGAGCAGTTCTTC. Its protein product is CASSTNLGSYNEQFF.

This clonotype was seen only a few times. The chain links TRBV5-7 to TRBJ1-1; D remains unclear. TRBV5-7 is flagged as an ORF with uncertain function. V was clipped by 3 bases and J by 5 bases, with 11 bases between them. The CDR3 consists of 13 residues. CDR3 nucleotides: TGTGCCAGCAGCTCGGTCCCGGGGACTGAAGCTTTCTTT. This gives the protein CASSSVPGTEAFF.